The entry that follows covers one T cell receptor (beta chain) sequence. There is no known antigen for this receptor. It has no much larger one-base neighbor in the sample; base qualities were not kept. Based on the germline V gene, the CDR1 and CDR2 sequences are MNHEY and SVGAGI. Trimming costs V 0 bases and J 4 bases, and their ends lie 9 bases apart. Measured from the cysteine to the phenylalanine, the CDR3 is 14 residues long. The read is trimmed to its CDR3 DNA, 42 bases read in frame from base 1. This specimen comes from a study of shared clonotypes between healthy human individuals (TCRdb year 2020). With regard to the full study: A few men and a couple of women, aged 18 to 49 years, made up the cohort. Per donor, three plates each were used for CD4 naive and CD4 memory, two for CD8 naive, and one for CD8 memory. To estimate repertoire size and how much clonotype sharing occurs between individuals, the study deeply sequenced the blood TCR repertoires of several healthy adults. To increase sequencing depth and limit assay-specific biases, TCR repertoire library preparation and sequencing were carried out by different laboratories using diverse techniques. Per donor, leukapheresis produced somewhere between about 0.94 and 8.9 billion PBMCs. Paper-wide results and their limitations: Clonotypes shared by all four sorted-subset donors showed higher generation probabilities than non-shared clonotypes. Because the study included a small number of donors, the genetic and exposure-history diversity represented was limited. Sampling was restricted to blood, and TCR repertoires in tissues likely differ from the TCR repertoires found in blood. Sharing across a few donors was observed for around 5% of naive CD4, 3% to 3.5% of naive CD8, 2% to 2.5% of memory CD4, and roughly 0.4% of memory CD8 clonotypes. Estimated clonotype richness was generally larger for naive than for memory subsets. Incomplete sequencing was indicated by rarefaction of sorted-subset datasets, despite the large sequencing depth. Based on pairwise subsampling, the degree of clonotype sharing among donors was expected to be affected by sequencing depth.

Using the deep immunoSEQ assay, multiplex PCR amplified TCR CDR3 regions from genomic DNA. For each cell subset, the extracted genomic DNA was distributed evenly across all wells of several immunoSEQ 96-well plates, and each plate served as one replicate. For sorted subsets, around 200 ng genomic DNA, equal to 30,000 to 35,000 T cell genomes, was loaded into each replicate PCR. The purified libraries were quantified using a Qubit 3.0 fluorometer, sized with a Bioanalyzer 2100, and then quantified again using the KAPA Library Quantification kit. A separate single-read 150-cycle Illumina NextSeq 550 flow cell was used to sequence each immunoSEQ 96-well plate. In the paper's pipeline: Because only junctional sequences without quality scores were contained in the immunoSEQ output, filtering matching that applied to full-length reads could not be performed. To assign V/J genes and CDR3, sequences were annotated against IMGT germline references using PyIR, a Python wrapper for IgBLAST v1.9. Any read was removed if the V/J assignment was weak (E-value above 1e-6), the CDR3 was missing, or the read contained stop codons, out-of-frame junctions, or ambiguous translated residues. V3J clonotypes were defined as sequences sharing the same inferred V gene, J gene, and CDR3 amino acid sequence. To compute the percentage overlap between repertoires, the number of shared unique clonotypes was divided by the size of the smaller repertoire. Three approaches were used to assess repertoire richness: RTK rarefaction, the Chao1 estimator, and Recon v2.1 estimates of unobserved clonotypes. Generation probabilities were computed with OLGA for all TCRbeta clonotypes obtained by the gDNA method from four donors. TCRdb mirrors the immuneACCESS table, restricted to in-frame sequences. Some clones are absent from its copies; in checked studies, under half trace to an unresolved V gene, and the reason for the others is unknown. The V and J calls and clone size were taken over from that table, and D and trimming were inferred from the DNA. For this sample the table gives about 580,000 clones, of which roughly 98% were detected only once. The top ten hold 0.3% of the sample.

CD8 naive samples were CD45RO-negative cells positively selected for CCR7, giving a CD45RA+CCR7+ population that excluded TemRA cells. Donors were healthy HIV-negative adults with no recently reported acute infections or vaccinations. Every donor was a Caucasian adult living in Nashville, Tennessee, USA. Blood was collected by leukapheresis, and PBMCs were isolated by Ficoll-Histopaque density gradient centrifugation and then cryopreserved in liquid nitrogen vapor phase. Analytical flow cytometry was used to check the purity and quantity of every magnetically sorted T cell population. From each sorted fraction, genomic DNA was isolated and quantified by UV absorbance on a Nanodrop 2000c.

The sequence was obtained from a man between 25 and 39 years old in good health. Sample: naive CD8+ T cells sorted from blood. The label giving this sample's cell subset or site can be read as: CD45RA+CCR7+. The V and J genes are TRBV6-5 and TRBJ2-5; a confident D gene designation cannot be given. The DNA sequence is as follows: TGTGCCAGCAGTTACTCGGGCAGTTCAGAGACCCAGTACTTC. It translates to CASSYSGSSETQYF.